One T cell receptor beta chain is described in this entry. What it binds is not known. V lost 8 bases, J lost 4 bases, and 12 bases lay in between. CDR1 is SNHLY, CDR2 FYNNEI, per germline. CDR3 length equals 13 residues. The data originate from a study of T cells after yellow fever vaccination. Making TCR cDNA involved 5'RACE template switching, which added UMIs and a universal primer site. One entry per CDR3 protein results from TCRdb running MiXCR on the 5' RACE reads. Counted here are 300,000 to 400,000 distinct CDR3 sequences, 8.5% to 10% occurring once; the ten biggest clones make up approximately 19%. Findings and limits, study-wide: High-abundance clonotypes from the bulk population could contaminate FACS-sorted repertoires. Peaking faster, on day 5 versus 15, the secondary response was nonetheless weaker. In post-booster samples, most primary-vaccination clones reappeared (roughly 96% CD4, roughly 89% CD8).

The receptor was isolated from a man in his late teens or twenties who received the YFV17D yellow fever vaccine. The sequencing used PBMCs, collected on the day of the first yellow fever vaccination. The chain is built from TRBV2 and TRBJ1-5, with D hard to call. CDR3 residues: CASGRGGNQPQHF. The CDR3 DNA is TGTGCCAGCGGACGGGGAGGGAATCAGCCCCAGCATTTT. Complete variable domain (other parts from reference TRBV2 and TRBJ1-5): EPEVTQTPSHQVTQMGQEVILRCVPISNHLYFYWYRQILGQKVEFLVSFYNNEISEKSEIFDDQFSVERPDGSNFTLKIRSTKLEDSAMYFCASGRGGNQPQHFGDGTRLSIL.